Listed here is a single T cell receptor beta chain. Its matching antigen is unknown. Within the sample, other DNA sequences also encode this same CDR3. The data were taken from a study of shared clonotypes between healthy human individuals. Study results and caveats: Represented genetic and exposure-history diversity was restricted by having few donors. Though the depth was large, rarefaction showed that sorted-subset sequencing was incomplete. A generally larger estimated richness was seen in naive subsets than in memory subsets.

The CDR3 extends over 15 amino acids. CDR1 MDHEN and CDR2 SYDVKM come from the germline V gene. Losses at the gene ends were 2 bases for V and 2 bases for J; bases not matched to a gene: 0. Data came from immunoSEQ multiplex PCR; TCRdb stores just in-frame clones and leaves some out. The top ten clones hold around 0.14% of a sample with roughly 2.5 million clones, around nine tenths of them seen once. The chain recombines TRBV28 with TRBJ2-1; 10 positions agree with TRBD1. Sequences were obtained from naive CD4+ T cells sorted from blood. This sample's subset: CD45RA+ positively selected. The receptor comes from a man younger than 30 in good health. CDR3 region: CASSLGTGAYNEQFF. CDR3 nucleotide sequence: TGTGCCAGCAGTTTAGGGACAGGGGCCTACAATGAGCAGTTCTTC.